Presented here are 17 T cell receptor beta chains from one specimen sequenced in a study of shared clonotypes between healthy human individuals. Profiled with immunoSEQ multiplex PCR; TCRdb holds only in-frame clones, not every one. Counted here are millions of clones, over 85% occurring once; the ten biggest clones make up over 0.12%. Sequences were obtained from naive CD4+ T cells sorted from blood. Subset meaning: CD45RA+ positively selected. The receptors originated from a man between 18 and 35 years old in good health.

This clone was counted once. The chain joins TRBV13 to TRBJ2-5; no reliable D call. With the DNA end fitting TRBJ2-7 better, the J assignment may be wrong. CDR3 length: 14 amino acids. Germline CDR1 reads PRHDT; CDR2 reads FYEKMQ (reference sequence). CDR3 sequence: CASSRSDGDYEQYF. CDR3 DNA: TGTGCCAGCAGTCGCTCCGATGGTGACTACGAGCAGTACTTC.

V usage is TRBV10-3 and J usage is TRBJ1-4; a weak D match, TRBD1 (6 bases). Per germline, CDR1 ENHRY and CDR2 SYGVKD. The CDR3 spans 13 residues. Trimming removed 4 bases at V and 4 bases at J, with 7 bases between. Written as DNA, the CDR3 is TGTGCCATCAGTGCAGGGGTTAATGAAAAACTGTTTTTT. Its protein product is CAISAGVNEKLFF.

V usage is TRBV18 and J usage is TRBJ1-1; D call uncertain. Between the trimmed V and J ends, which lost 3 bases and 1 base, there was a span of 12 bases. The CDR3 covers 15 residues. Germline V gene lookup returns CDR1 KGHSH and CDR2 LQKENI. CDR3 in DNA: TGTGCCAGCTCACCCGGGCGTCTGCAGAACACTGAAGCTTTCTTT. This encodes CASSPGRLQNTEAFF.

The chain employs TRBV5-1 and TRBJ2-7; D may be TRBD1 (5 bases). Deletions cut 0 bases from V and 2 bases from J, with 15 bases between. CDR3 length: 16 residues. Per germline, CDR1 SGHRS and CDR2 YFSETQ. The DNA of the CDR3 is TGCGCCAGCAGCTTGGTGGGGCAGGGTATCACCTACGAGCAGTACTTC. Residues: CASSLVGQGITYEQYF.

The V and J genes are TRBV4-3 and TRBJ2-3; 14 positions agree with TRBD2. This CDR3 comprises 17 residues. Germline CDR1 LGHNA, CDR2 YSLEER. Germline trimming cut 2 bases from V and 4 bases from J; bases unmatched to any gene: 5. DNA for the CDR3: TGCGCCAGCAGCCAACGACTAGCGGGAGGGCCGGCAGATACGCAGTATTTT. Its translation: CASSQRLAGGPADTQYF.

The rearrangement uses TRBV2 and TRBJ1-1, with unresolved D. This CDR3 has 14 residues. The V gene lost 0 bases and the J gene lost 2 bases, with 7 bases spanning the gap. Looked up from germline, CDR1 is SNHLY and CDR2 is FYNNEI. The CDR3: CASSEADRNTEAFF. The CDR3 coding sequence is TGTGCCAGCAGTGAAGCGGATCGAAACACTGAAGCTTTCTTT. Variable domain in full (rest from reference TRBV2 and TRBJ1-1): EPEVTQTPSHQVTQMGQEVILRCVPISNHLYFYWYRQILGQKVEFLVSFYNNEISEKSEIFDDQFSVERPDGSNFTLKIRSTKLEDSAMYFCASSEADRNTEAFFGQGTRLTVV.

The V and J genes are TRBV11-2 and TRBJ1-1; no clear D. Germline V gives CDR1 SGHAT, CDR2 FQNNGV. The CDR3 spans 14 residues. V was pared by 6 bases and J by 7 bases, with 18 bases between. The CDR3 DNA follows: TGTGCCAGCAGTAAACGGATTGGCGGAAGTGAAGCTTTCTTT. It yields the protein CASSKRIGGSEAFF.

The chain uses TRBV18 and TRBJ1-1; 7 bases line up with TRBD1. After removal of 3 bases from V and 1 base from J, the junction contained 8 bases not matched to a gene. This CDR3 comprises 16 residues. Germline V gene lookup returns CDR1 KGHSH and CDR2 LQKENI. The DNA for the CDR3 is TGTGCCAGCTCACCTACGGGACAGCCGACGAACACTGAAGCTTTCTTT. Translation gives CASSPTGQPTNTEAFF.

The chain carries TRBV4-3 and TRBJ2-1; TRBD1 might be the D (5 bases). V gave up 0 bases and J gave up 10 bases, with 10 bases separating them. Germline lookup yields CDR1 LGHNA and CDR2 YSLEER. This CDR3 comprises 13 residues. Here the CDR3 reads CASSQDRGHEQFF. CDR3 sequence (DNA): TGCGCCAGCAGCCAAGATAGGGGCCACGAGCAGTTCTTC.

The CDR3 bases are TGTGCCAGCAGCTTAGGGGCGGGTTCCAACAATGAGCAGTTCTTC. This encodes CASSLGAGSNNEQFF. This chain connects TRBV7-9 to TRBJ2-1, with a weak D call TRBD2 (5 bases). V was clipped by 1 base and J by 5 bases, with 12 bases between them. Looked up from germline, CDR1 is SEHNR and CDR2 is FQNEAQ (reference sequence). This CDR3 comprises 15 residues. The whole variable domain, filled in from reference TRBV7-9 and TRBJ2-1, reads DTGVSQNPRHKITKRGQNVTFRCDPISEHNRLYWYRQTLGQGPEFLTYFQNEAQLEKSRLLSDRFSAERPKGSFSTLEIQRTEQGDSAMYLCASSLGAGSNNEQFFGPGTRLTVL.

The chain couples TRBV6-5 to TRBJ2-5; D possibly corresponds to TRBD1 (5 bases). V lost 4 bases, J lost 4 bases, and 13 bases lay in between. The CDR3 is 14 residues long. Germline lookup yields CDR1 MNHEY and CDR2 SVGAGI. CDR3 in DNA: TGTGCCAGCAGTTCAGGGTCGACGGGAGAGACCCAGTACTTC. Translation gives CASSSGSTGETQYF.

The V gene is TRBV5-8, the J gene TRBJ2-1, with D possibly matching TRBD1 (5 bases). The CDR3 is 16 amino acids. The germline V gene encodes CDR1 SGHTS and CDR2 YDEGEE. V lost 3 bases, J lost 4 bases, and 17 bases lay in between. As DNA, the CDR3 is TGTGCCAGCAGCTCCCAGGCCTGGGGCCTTTACAATGAGCAGTTCTTC. Translating gives CASSSQAWGLYNEQFF.

The chain combines TRBV14 with TRBJ2-2; D gene ambiguous. This CDR3 has 13 residues. Germline values: CDR1 SGHDN, CDR2 FVKESK. V was cut by 0 bases and J by 9 bases, with 8 bases left in between. CDR3 residues: CASSQDSFRELFF. CDR3 DNA sequence: TGTGCCAGCAGCCAAGATTCCTTCCGGGAGCTGTTTTTT.

This chain links TRBV28 with TRBJ1-2, with D hard to call. The CDR3 is made up of 13 amino acids. V lost 7 bases to trimming and J lost 5 bases, with 14 bases between them. CDR1 is MDHEN, CDR2 SYDVKM, per germline. CDR3 sequence (DNA): TGTGCCAGCACCCCCCCACCGCCATATGGCTACACCTTC. This sequence encodes CASTPPPPYGYTF.

V gene TRBV18 combines with J gene TRBJ1-4; D not resolved. The V end was cut by 10 bases, the J end by 3 bases, with 12 bases between. The CDR3 has 13 residues. In germline, CDR1 is KGHSH, CDR2 LQKENI. CDR3 DNA sequence: TGTGCCACCCACCGCAGTGCTAATGAAAAACTGTTTTTT. Amino acids: CATHRSANEKLFF.

The count of this clone is one. The rearrangement links TRBV19 to TRBJ1-4; 9 bases fit TRBD1. CDR3 length: 17 amino acids. Germline lookup yields CDR1 LNHDA and CDR2 SQIVND (reference sequence). The V segment lost 6 bases and the J segment 10 bases; nucleotides outside the gene matches: 18. The CDR3 DNA is TGTGCCAGTAGCACCGGGACAGGGATCGGGAGGCTTCGAAAACTGTTTTTT. Protein: CASSTGTGIGRLRKLFF.

The chain joins TRBV6-1 to TRBJ1-2, with TRBD1 matching over 10 bases. The germline V gene encodes CDR1 MNHNS and CDR2 SASEGT. The CDR3 has 16 amino acids. V lost 1 base and J lost 8; bases outside the gene matches: 10. CDR3 sequence: CASSEVGTGESRGYTF. CDR3 in DNA: TGTGCCAGCAGTGAAGTCGGGACAGGGGAATCAAGGGGCTACACCTTC.